The next 15 T cell receptor beta chains were all read from a single sample in a study of T cells in Graves' hyperthyroidism and ophthalmopathy. TCR beta CDR3 region amplification was performed from RNA transcripts. First-round RT-PCR with HTBI primers amplified the TCR CDR3 region. TCRdb processed the multiplex PCR reads anew with MiXCR; each CDR3 protein has one entry. This repertoire shows approximately 560,000 distinct CDR3 sequences, 15% to 19% found once; its top ten account for 6.5% to 8%. Sequencing input: blood. These receptors were collected from a woman aged 25-40 years with Graves' hyperthyroidism.

This clonotype appeared many times. The gene calls are TRBV2 and TRBJ1-4; D gene unclear. V shed 6 bases and J shed 1 base, with 15 bases lying between them. The CDR3 length is 16 residues. Germline V CDR1 and CDR2: SNHLY, FYNNEI. The DNA for the CDR3 is TGTGCCAGCAGCGCGACTCAAGAAGTAACTAATGAAAAACTGTTTTTT. Protein sequence: CASSATQEVTNEKLFF.

CDR3 in DNA: TGTGCCAGCAGCTCCGGGACAGCATCTGGTCGATCACCCCTCCACTTT. This sequence encodes CASSSGTASGRSPLHF. The chain links TRBV28 to TRBJ1-6; TRBD1 aligns across 7 bases. Germline CDR1 and CDR2: MDHEN and SYDVKM. The length of the CDR3 is 16 residues. With 6 bases clipped from V and 10 bases from J, the junction kept 15 bases outside the gene matches. Filled out from reference TRBV28 and TRBJ1-6, the complete variable domain reads DVKVTQSSRYLVKRTGEKVFLECVQDMDHENMFWYRQDPGLGLRLIYFSYDVKMKEKGDIPEGYSVSREKKERFSLILESASTNQTSMYLCASSSGTASGRSPLHFGNGTRLTVT.

The genes are TRBV25-1 and TRBJ2-1; 13 positions match TRBD2. The CDR3 sequence is 16 residues long. Germline V gene data show CDR1 as MGHDK and CDR2 as SYGVNS. Unmatched junction bases numbered 1, after V lost 2 bases and J lost 3 bases. The CDR3 DNA reads as TGTGCCAGCAGTGAAGGACTAGCGGGAGTCTACAATGAGCAGTTCTTC. Protein product: CASSEGLAGVYNEQFF.

Comments on this clonotype: A read error is possible here, since a much larger clone lies one base away. The J gene is TRBJ1-5, the V gene TRBV4-3, with D unresolved. The CDR3 covers 14 residues. The V end was cut by 1 base, the J end by 13 bases, with 17 bases between. Germline V gene sequence: CDR1 LGHNA, CDR2 YSLEER. The CDR3 DNA is TGCGCCAGCAGCCAAGTAGTGACAACGGATACGCAGCATTTT. Encoded protein: CASSQVVTTDTQHF.

The chain joins TRBV19 to TRBJ1-1; TRBD1 matches 12 bases. CDR3 length: 16 amino acids. Germline-derived CDR1 and CDR2 are LNHDA and SQIVND (reference sequence). The ends lost 4 bases at V and 6 bases at J; junction bases unmatched: 9. In DNA form, the CDR3 reads TGTGCCAGTAGTAGACCCGGGGACAGGGGGCGTTCTGAAGCTTTCTTT. Its translation is CASSRPGDRGRSEAFF.

This clonotype was counted at least ten times. V usage is TRBV27 and J usage is TRBJ1-1, with D unclear. Germline V gene data show CDR1 as MNHEY and CDR2 as SMNVEV (reference sequence). V lost 9 bases and J 5 bases, leaving 10 bases between the germline ends. The CDR3 spans 11 residues. The CDR3: CASGEETEAFF. CDR3 sequence (DNA): TGTGCCAGTGGGGAGGAGACTGAAGCTTTCTTT.

This clonotype was seen repeatedly, ten times or more. This chain links TRBV27 with TRBJ2-2; D gene ambiguous. This CDR3 has 15 residues. V lost 2 bases to trimming and J lost 4 bases, with 11 bases between them. Germline CDR1 is MNHEY and CDR2 is SMNVEV (reference sequence). The CDR3 nucleotides are TGTGCCAGCAGTTTAGCCGCCGAAGGCACCGGGGAGCTGTTTTTT. It encodes CASSLAAEGTGELFF.

This clonotype was found many times. This chain connects TRBV5-1 to TRBJ2-1; D is possibly TRBD1 (6 bases). This CDR3 is built from 14 residues. Germline V lookup: CDR1 SGHRS, CDR2 YFSETQ. The germline V and J ends were trimmed by 4 bases and 8 bases, with 16 bases remaining between them. The CDR3 DNA reads as TGCGCCAGCAGCGCCGGGACACCTTGGGATGAGCAGTTCTTC. Translating it yields CASSAGTPWDEQFF.

The V gene is TRBV18, the J gene TRBJ2-2, with D tentatively TRBD1 (5 bases). CDR1 KGHSH and CDR2 LQKENI come from the germline V gene. This CDR3 comprises 17 residues. Trimming cost V 3 bases and J 2 bases, with 16 bases left between them. The CDR3 DNA sequence: TGTGCCAGCTCACCTTATGCAGACAGTCTTAACACCGGGGAGCTGTTTTTT. It yields the protein CASSPYADSLNTGELFF.

This clonotype was picked up many times. The rearrangement uses TRBV10-3 and TRBJ2-3, with D unclear. The length of the CDR3 is 16 residues. Germline CDR1 ENHRY, CDR2 SYGVKD. Trimming pared 0 bases from V and 0 bases from J, leaving 10 bases between. The CDR3 is CAISESGFTSTDTQYF. In nucleotides, the CDR3 is TGTGCCATCAGTGAGTCGGGGTTTACTAGCACAGATACGCAGTATTTT.

This clonotype was recorded a few times. The rearrangement links TRBV7-9 to TRBJ1-1, with a tentative D call TRBD1 (5 bases). Trimming left V 5 bases short and J 5 bases short, with 21 bases between. The CDR3 is 16 amino acids. Germline-derived CDR1 and CDR2 are SEHNR and FQNEAQ (reference sequence). In nucleotides, the CDR3 is TGTGCCAGCAGCGCTTCGGGGGTGGGGGGTGTTACTGAAGCTTTCTTT. Translation: CASSASGVGGVTEAFF.

The chain combines TRBV5-1 with TRBJ1-2; D call uncertain. CDR1 SGHRS and CDR2 YFSETQ come from the germline V gene. CDR3 size: 14 residues. Trimming took off 1 base at V and 3 bases at J, with 10 bases between the two ends. CDR3: CASSLLVEDYGYTF. In nucleotides, the CDR3 is TGCGCCAGCAGCTTGTTGGTAGAAGACTATGGCTACACCTTC.

This clonotype was recorded at least ten times. The chain combines TRBV6-1 with TRBJ1-2; no firm D call. The V gene's germline CDR1 is MNHNS and CDR2 SASEGT. This CDR3 contains 13 residues. V was cut by 7 bases and J by 4 bases, with 13 bases left in between. Here the CDR3 DNA reads TGTGCCAGCACTCAGACGGAGGTCTATGGCTACACCTTC. Translating gives CASTQTEVYGYTF.

Only a few counts were recorded for this clonotype. This chain joins TRBV7-2 and TRBJ2-2; D is perhaps TRBD1 (5 bases). CDR1 and CDR2 from the germline V gene are SGHTA and FQGNSA. V dropped 1 base and J dropped 2 bases, with 8 bases sitting between them. The CDR3 runs to 15 residues. CDR3 residues: CASSLGRANTGELFF. The CDR3 DNA sequence: TGTGCCAGCAGCTTAGGCAGGGCAAACACCGGGGAGCTGTTTTTT.

This clonotype was counted only a few times. The chain employs TRBV20-1 and TRBJ2-7; D assignment may be TRBD1 or TRBD2 (6 bases each). Germline loops: CDR1 DFQATT, CDR2 SNEGSKA (reference sequence). With 6 bases removed from V and 2 bases from J, the gap between germline ends came to 14 bases. This CDR3 has 13 amino acids. As DNA, the CDR3 is TGCAGTGCGACTAGGACAGAGGCCTACGAGCAGTACTTC. Translating gives CSATRTEAYEQYF.